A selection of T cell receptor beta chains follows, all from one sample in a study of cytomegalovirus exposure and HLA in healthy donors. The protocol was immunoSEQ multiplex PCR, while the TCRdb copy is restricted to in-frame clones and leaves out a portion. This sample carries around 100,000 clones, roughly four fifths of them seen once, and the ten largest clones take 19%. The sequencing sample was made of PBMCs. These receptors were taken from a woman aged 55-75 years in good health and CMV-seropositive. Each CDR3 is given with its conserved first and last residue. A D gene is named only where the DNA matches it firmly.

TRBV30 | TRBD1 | CAWSYRGMNTEAFF
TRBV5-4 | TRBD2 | CASSSGTTYNEQFF
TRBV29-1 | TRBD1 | CSVEGLGGQRYEQYF
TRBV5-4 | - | CASSLQDRPNQPQHF
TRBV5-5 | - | CASSPWRAYGYTF
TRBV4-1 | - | CASSQDGGRVYSPLHF
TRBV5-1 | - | CASSVVPEQGTQYF
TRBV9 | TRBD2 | CASSVGAGDPQETQYF
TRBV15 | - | CATSRSPRQHNEKLFF
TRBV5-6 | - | CASSSGLNEQYF
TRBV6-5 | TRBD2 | CASSSSTSGRPYEQYF